This is a list of T cell receptor beta chains from one sample in a study of T cell repertoires in cytomegalovirus infection. TCRdb called the reads again in MiXCR, with one record for every CDR3 protein. The repertoire holds approximately 320,000 distinct CDR3 sequences, with 8% to 9.5% as singletons. The sequenced material came from PBMCs. These TCRs come from a human donor in good health (CMV status not recorded). Some clones in this sample may be carry-over from other donors' samples. CDR3s include the opening cysteine and the closing phenylalanine or tryptophan. D genes are given only for firm matches. Not all rows give a size; the values are once, few, many and, for expanded clones, a class.

V,D,J,size,CDR3,DNA
TRBV12-3/TRBV12-4,-,TRBJ2-7,-,CASSSRSIYEQYF,TGTGCCAGCAGTTCCCGATCAATCTACGAGCAGTACTTC
TRBV4-3,TRBD1,TRBJ1-2,many,CASSQGDRDNYGYTF,TGCGCCAGCAGCCAGGGGGACAGAGACAACTATGGCTACACCTTC
TRBV6-1,-,TRBJ1-1,few,CASSTGQPNTEAFF,TGTGCCAGCAGTACCGGACAGCCGAACACTGAAGCTTTCTTT
TRBV5-1,-,TRBJ2-1,-,CASSLVSGQGSNEQFF,TGCGCCAGCAGCTTGGTGTCGGGTCAGGGCAGCAATGAGCAGTTCTTC
TRBV30,TRBD1,TRBJ1-1,-,CAWKAGGGYTEAFF,TGTGCCTGGAAAGCAGGGGGGGGGTACACTGAAGCTTTCTTT
TRBV5-6,TRBD2,TRBJ2-2,many,CASSRATSGDFTGELFF,TGTGCCAGCAGCCGAGCGACTAGCGGGGATTTCACCGGGGAGCTGTTTTTT
TRBV6-6,-,TRBJ2-7,few,CASSGRPLSYEQYF,TGTGCCAGCAGCGGCAGGCCGCTCTCCTACGAGCAGTACTTC
TRBV11-2,TRBD1,TRBJ1-4,few,CASSAGQVPMREKLFF,TGTGCCAGCAGCGCAGGACAGGTCCCAATGAGGGAAAAACTGTTTTTT
TRBV7-2,TRBD1,TRBJ2-5,many,CASSFGTGGQETQYF,TGTGCCAGCAGCTTCGGGACAGGGGGTCAAGAGACCCAGTACTTC
TRBV11-2,TRBD2,TRBJ2-1,few,CASSAPGGGIGEQFF,TGTGCCAGCAGCGCCCCGGGGGGGGGAATCGGTGAGCAGTTCTTC
TRBV7-2,-,TRBJ1-4,-,CASSTTPPTNEKLFF,TGTGCCAGCAGCACTACACCTCCAACTAATGAAAAACTGTTTTTT
TRBV4-3,-,TRBJ2-3,-,CASSQDRLPTDTQYF,TGCGCCAGCAGCCAAGATCGTCTGCCCACAGATACGCAGTATTTT
TRBV15,TRBD1,TRBJ1-1,-,CATSLGTGGLGRAFF,TGTGCCACCAGCCTCGGGACAGGGGGCTTGGGACGAGCTTTCTTT
TRBV27,TRBD1,TRBJ2-7,many,CASSLIGGRGKTSSYEQYF,TGTGCCAGCAGTTTAATTGGGGGCAGGGGGAAAACAAGCTCCTACGAGCAGTACTTC
TRBV19,-,TRBJ1-5,-,CASNALRGSNQPQHF,TGTGCCAGTAATGCGTTAAGGGGGAGCAATCAGCCCCAGCATTTT
TRBV28,-,TRBJ1-6,many,CASSFRGGNSPLHF,TGTGCCAGCAGTTTTCGCGGGGGTAATTCACCCCTCCACTTT
TRBV6-2/TRBV6-3,TRBD2,TRBJ2-2,few,CASTTRLAPNTGELFF,TGTGCCAGCACGACAAGACTAGCGCCGAACACCGGGGAGCTGTTTTTT
TRBV7-8,TRBD1,TRBJ1-1,many,CASSSRVSGGYTEAFF,TGTGCCAGCAGCTCTCGGGTGTCAGGGGGCTACACTGAAGCTTTCTTT
TRBV12-3/TRBV12-4,-,TRBJ2-1,few,CASSLAGGRGNEQFF,TGTGCCAGCAGTTTAGCGGGGGGGCGCGGCAATGAGCAGTTCTTC
TRBV6-1,-,TRBJ2-7,many,CASSVSLASYEQYF,TGTGCCAGCAGTGTAAGCCTAGCCTCCTACGAGCAGTACTTC
TRBV7-2,TRBD1,TRBJ2-7,many,CASSLLAPGQGSEQYF,TGTGCCAGCAGCTTACTTGCTCCGGGACAGGGGAGCGAGCAGTACTTC
TRBV7-2,-,TRBJ2-5,many,CASSLGLETQYF,TGTGCCAGCAGCTTGGGCCTAGAGACCCAGTACTTC
TRBV4-2,TRBD2,TRBJ2-2,-,CASSQRTSGDTGELFF,TGTGCCAGCAGCCAAAGGACTAGCGGGGACACCGGGGAGCTGTTTTTT
TRBV11-3,TRBD1,TRBJ1-1,many,CASSASPGQGAAAFF,TGTGCCAGCAGCGCATCTCCGGGACAGGGGGCCGCGGCTTTCTTT
TRBV7-2,TRBD2,TRBJ2-7,many,CASSLHAGGVNEQYF,TGTGCCAGCAGCCTCCACGCGGGAGGGGTAAACGAGCAGTACTTC
TRBV5-5,TRBD1,TRBJ2-1,many,CASSARGQAHNEQFF,TGTGCCAGCAGCGCCCGAGGACAGGCCCACAATGAGCAGTTCTTC
TRBV7-2,TRBD2,TRBJ2-2,many,CASRATRGGRTGELFF,TGTGCCAGCAGGGCCACGCGGGGGGGGCGAACCGGGGAGCTGTTTTTT
TRBV28,TRBD2,TRBJ2-3,many,CASTPTSGRADTQYF,TGTGCCAGCACCCCGACTAGCGGGAGGGCAGATACGCAGTATTTT
TRBV4-3,TRBD1,TRBJ2-2,many,CASSLQTGGNGELFF,TGCGCCAGCAGCCTACAGACAGGGGGAAACGGGGAGCTGTTTTTT
TRBV20-1,-,TRBJ1-3,-,CSARERGATLTYGNTIYF,TGCAGTGCTAGAGAGAGGGGAGCTACCTTGACCTATGGAAACACCATATATTTT
TRBV7-2,-,TRBJ2-1,many,CASSFESGVYNEQFF,TGTGCCAGCAGCTTCGAGTCGGGGGTGTACAATGAGCAGTTCTTC
TRBV7-9,TRBD1,TRBJ1-1,many,CASSTRGTGWENTEAFF,TGTGCCAGCAGCACAAGGGGGACAGGGTGGGAGAACACTGAAGCTTTCTTT
TRBV12-3/TRBV12-4,-,TRBJ2-7,-,CASSSTNSGRSEQYF,TGTGCCAGCAGTTCTACTAACTCGGGACGGTCCGAGCAGTACTTC
TRBV12-3/TRBV12-4,-,TRBJ1-3,few,CASILLTDGNTIYF,TGTGCCAGCATCTTACTAACGGATGGAAACACCATATATTTT
TRBV20-1,TRBD1,TRBJ2-7,few,CSASPGGVRYF,TGCAGTGCTAGCCCAGGGGGCGTTCGGTACTTC
TRBV12-3/TRBV12-4,-,TRBJ1-5,-,CASSFTPGSPQPQHF,TGTGCCAGCAGTTTTACCCCAGGGTCACCCCAGCCCCAGCATTTT
TRBV27,TRBD2,TRBJ2-7,few,CASSWSGVSSYEQYF,TGTGCCAGCAGTTGGAGCGGGGTTTCCTCCTACGAGCAGTACTTC
TRBV18,TRBD2,TRBJ2-5,-,CASSPTGLAGGRETQYF,TGTGCCAGCTCACCCACCGGACTAGCGGGAGGACGAGAGACCCAGTACTTC
TRBV12-3/TRBV12-4,TRBD2,TRBJ2-1,-,CASSLTGGQSEQFF,TGTGCCAGCAGTTTAACGGGGGGGCAAAGTGAGCAGTTCTTC
TRBV19,-,TRBJ1-1,once,CASTNIRVNTEAFF,TGTGCCAGTACCAACATCAGGGTGAACACTGAAGCTTTCTTT
TRBV18,-,TRBJ1-5,few,CASSPGGYSKNQPQHF,TGTGCCAGCTCACCCGGGGGGTATTCTAAAAATCAGCCCCAGCATTTT
TRBV27,-,TRBJ2-5,-,CASSLKGKETQYF,TGTGCCAGCAGTTTAAAGGGCAAAGAGACCCAGTACTTC
TRBV12-3/TRBV12-4,TRBD2,TRBJ2-3,many,CASSFSSSSGGAPPYTQYF,TGTGCCAGCAGTTTCAGCTCCTCAAGCGGGGGGGCACCACCCTATACGCAGTATTTT
TRBV7-3,-,TRBJ2-3,many,CASSLIVAGTDTQYF,TGTGCCAGCAGCTTAATCGTTGCGGGCACAGATACGCAGTATTTT
TRBV7-2,-,TRBJ1-5,many,CASSQRQGNQPQHF,TGTGCCAGCAGCCAAAGACAGGGCAATCAGCCCCAGCATTTT
TRBV3-1,-,TRBJ2-3,many,CASQAGDTQYF,TGTGCCAGCCAAGCGGGCGATACGCAGTATTTT
TRBV24-1,TRBD1,TRBJ1-4,many,CATSEESGGAYEKLFF,TGTGCCACCAGTGAAGAATCAGGGGGCGCGTATGAAAAACTGTTTTTT